The sequence of this T cell receptor beta chain was determined in a study of beta chain features in type 1 diabetes. All of the isolated RNA was reverse transcribed, so expressed TCRB transcripts were sequenced. Naive, central memory and regulatory T cell samples averaged about 3.57 million immunoSEQ reads each. The method was immunoSEQ multiplex PCR; TCRdb's version includes in-frame clones alone and lacks a portion of them. The table lists 350,000 to 400,000 clones, over 12% of them singletons. Looked up from germline, CDR1 is SQVTM and CDR2 is ANQGSEA. This CDR3 has 15 residues. The V and J ends lost 5 bases and 4 bases, in that order; junction bases with no gene match: 10.

The source material was naive CD4+ T cells from blood. The TCR originated in a woman between 18 and 30 years old in good health. This chain connects TRBV29-1 to TRBJ2-3; 9 bases fit TRBD2. CDR3 loop: CSVSVAGEAPDTQYF. Here the CDR3 DNA reads TGCAGCGTTTCAGTAGCGGGAGAGGCCCCAGATACGCAGTATTTT.